These 31 T cell receptor beta chains originate from one sample sequenced in a study of cytomegalovirus exposure and HLA in healthy donors. Researchers ran the PCR with 60 Vbeta and 13 Jbeta primers. TCRdb's table, derived via immunoSEQ multiplex PCR, lists solely in-frame clones and lacks some. The repertoire holds 85,000 to 130,000 clones, with approximately 79% as singletons. Sequenced sample: PBMCs. The receptor source for this set is a man in his 60s in good health and CMV-seronegative.

V usage is TRBV25-1 and J usage is TRBJ2-1; a weak D match, TRBD2 (6 bases). This CDR3 contains 14 residues. Trimming pared 3 bases from V and 7 bases from J, leaving 13 bases between. Germline V gene sequence: CDR1 MGHDK, CDR2 SYGVNS. Here the CDR3 reads CASSERRAGNEQFF. CDR3 coding DNA: TGTGCCAGCAGTGAGAGGCGCGCGGGGAATGAGCAGTTCTTC. The entire variable domain, with the rest obtained from reference TRBV25-1 and TRBJ2-1, is as follows: EADIYQTPRYLVIGTGKKITLECSQTMGHDKMYWYQQDPGMELHLIHYSYGVNSTEKGDLSSESTVSRIRTEHFPLTLESARPSHTSQYLCASSERRAGNEQFFGPGTRLTVL.

This rearrangement joins TRBV5-1 to TRBJ2-2, with TRBD1 matching over 9 bases. The V gene end was trimmed by 4 bases and the J gene end by 6 bases; junction bases not matched to a gene: 10. This CDR3 is 16 amino acids long. Germline values: CDR1 SGHRS, CDR2 YFSETQ. The CDR3 bases are TGCGCCAGCAGCCTTCACAGGGGGCCTAACGCCGGGGAGCTGTTTTTT. This translates into CASSLHRGPNAGELFF.

This chain joins TRBV4-3 and TRBJ2-3; TRBD2 is a possible D gene (5 bases). The CDR3 loop spans 15 amino acids. The V end lost 0 bases, the J end lost 2 bases, and 9 bases lay between the germline ends. Germline CDR1 is LGHNA and CDR2 is YSLEER. DNA for the CDR3: TGCGCCAGCAGCCAAGATCGAGGGATCACAGATACGCAGTATTTT. It is translated as CASSQDRGITDTQYF.

DNA of the CDR3: TGCGCCAGCAGCGCGAAAACCGGGACAGGGGCGCCACTCTATAATTCACCCCTCCACTTT. It is translated as CASSAKTGTGAPLYNSPLHF. The rearrangement links TRBV4-3 to TRBJ1-6, with 10 bases that match TRBD1. The CDR3 is 20 residues long. CDR1 is LGHNA, CDR2 YSLEER, per germline. With 5 bases clipped from V and 3 bases from J, the junction kept 16 bases outside the gene matches.

The chain joins TRBV5-1 to TRBJ1-1; D perhaps matches TRBD1 (5 bases). V lost 6 bases, J lost 3 bases, and 15 bases lay in between. Germline lookup yields CDR1 SGHRS and CDR2 YFSETQ. The CDR3 is 14 amino acids. The CDR3 reads CASKDGGFDTEAFF. The CDR3 DNA reads as TGCGCCAGCAAGGACGGGGGATTTGACACTGAAGCTTTCTTT.

This clone has a single count. The rearrangement uses TRBV2 and TRBJ2-5; maybe TRBD2 (5 bases). Germline V gene data show CDR1 as SNHLY and CDR2 as FYNNEI. The CDR3 sequence is 12 residues long. V dropped 7 bases and J dropped 8 bases, with 14 bases sitting between them. Here the CDR3 reads CASTTFGETQYF. The CDR3 nucleotides read TGTGCCAGCACGACGTTCGGGGAAACCCAGTACTTC.

This clone was counted once. V is TRBV4-3 and J is TRBJ1-1, with a tentative D call TRBD1 (5 bases). V shed 0 bases and J shed 8 bases, with 13 bases lying between them. Germline V gene data show CDR1 as LGHNA and CDR2 as YSLEER. This CDR3 is built from 14 residues. In DNA form, the CDR3 reads TGCGCCAGCAGCCAAGAGGGACTTGAGAACGAAGCTTTCTTT. This sequence encodes CASSQEGLENEAFF.

The V and J genes are TRBV11-2 and TRBJ2-1; 8 nucleotides match TRBD1. CDR1 and CDR2 (germline): SGHAT, FQNNGV. This CDR3 spans 16 amino acids. With V trimmed by 6 bases and J by 1 base, 8 bases remained unmatched. This CDR3 reads CASSTGQGVSYNEQFF. The DNA of the CDR3 is TGTGCCAGCAGTACAGGACAGGGTGTTTCCTACAATGAGCAGTTCTTC.

The rearrangement links TRBV6-5 to TRBJ1-5; 8 bases are a match to TRBD1. The CDR3 covers 13 residues. V trimming: 3 bases; J trimming: 6 bases; junction bases outside the gene matches: 1. Per the germline V gene, CDR1 is MNHEY and CDR2 is SVGAGI. For the CDR3, the DNA is TGTGCCAGCAGTTATACAGGGGGTCAGCCCCAGCATTTT. Its translation is CASSYTGGQPQHF.

CDR3: CATSRDGGSVSADTQYF. The DNA for the CDR3 is TGTGCCACCAGCAGAGATGGTGGGTCAGTAAGCGCAGATACGCAGTATTTT. The chain links TRBV15 to TRBJ2-3; D gene unclear. The V gene's germline CDR1 is LNHNV and CDR2 YYDKDF (reference sequence). Trimming left V 0 bases short and J 4 bases short, with 17 bases between. The CDR3 has 17 amino acids.

The rearrangement uses TRBV19 and TRBJ2-2; TRBD1 aligns across 9 bases. CDR3 length equals 15 residues. With V trimmed by 5 bases and J by 2 bases, 3 bases remained unmatched. CDR1 is LNHDA and CDR2 is SQIVND in the germline V gene (reference sequence). This CDR3 reads CASSDRGINTGELFF. The CDR3 nucleotides read TGTGCCAGTAGTGACAGGGGGATAAACACCGGGGAGCTGTTTTTT.

The chain has TRBV5-1 and TRBJ2-5, with 9 bases identical to TRBD2. V lost 0 bases to trimming and J lost 2 bases; unmatched junction nucleotides: 8. The CDR3 contains 17 residues. Germline assignment: CDR1 SGHRS and CDR2 YFSETQ. The CDR3 is CASSLVGGGASQETQYF. For the CDR3, the DNA is TGCGCCAGCAGCTTGGTTGGCGGGGGGGCTTCTCAAGAGACCCAGTACTTC.

This clone was found a few times. The rearrangement uses TRBV5-6 and TRBJ1-1, with D tentatively TRBD1 (6 bases). The CDR3 is made up of 14 amino acids. CDR1 is SGHDT, CDR2 YYEEEE, per germline. The ends were cut back, 4 bases at V and 2 bases at J, with 12 bases in the middle. The CDR3 DNA reads as TGTGCCAGCAGCGTTAGGGGGAAAAACACTGAAGCTTTCTTT. Protein product: CASSVRGKNTEAFF.

The CDR3 region is CASSLAGGTDTQYF. The CDR3, as DNA: TGTGCCAGCAGCTTAGCAGGGGGTACAGATACGCAGTATTTT. The chain employs TRBV7-9 and TRBJ2-3; the D gene is possibly TRBD1 (6 bases). The CDR3 extends over 14 amino acids. The germline CDR1 and CDR2 sequences are SEHNR and FQNEAQ (reference sequence). The germline V and J ends were trimmed by 0 bases and 3 bases, with 7 bases remaining between them. Full variable domain (rest looked up from reference TRBV7-9 and TRBJ2-3): DTGVSQNPRHKITKRGQNVTFRCDPISEHNRLYWYRQTLGQGPEFLTYFQNEAQLEKSRLLSDRFSAERPKGSFSTLEIQRTEQGDSAMYLCASSLAGGTDTQYFGPGTRLTVL.

The chain has TRBV5-1 and TRBJ1-2; D not certain. Germline V CDR1 and CDR2: SGHRS, YFSETQ. Trimming removed 4 bases at V and 3 bases at J, with 16 bases between. There are 15 residues in the CDR3. The CDR3 region has the DNA TGCGCCAGCAGCGCGGTCGTCACTCCCGACTATGGCTACACCTTC. Its translation: CASSAVVTPDYGYTF.

The chain uses TRBV4-2 and TRBJ1-1; D unresolved. Germline-derived CDR1 and CDR2 are LGHNA and YNFKEQ. The CDR3 is made up of 15 amino acids. Trimming removed 0 bases at V and 13 bases at J, with 21 bases between. The CDR3 here is CASSQDLQQRGKGFF. The CDR3 nucleotides read TGTGCCAGCAGCCAAGATCTACAACAGAGAGGGAAGGGTTTCTTT.

CDR3 DNA sequence: TGTGCCATCAGTGAGCCCGCCCAAACAGGGGGCCAGGATGGCTACACCTTC. The encoded protein is CAISEPAQTGGQDGYTF. This chain links TRBV10-3 with TRBJ1-2; 9 nucleotides agree with TRBD1. Germline V CDR1 and CDR2: ENHRY, SYGVKD. The CDR3 has 17 amino acids. Trimming removed 2 bases from V and 6 bases from J; junction bases left unmatched: 13.

V gene TRBV6-5 combines with J gene TRBJ2-2; a possible D gene is TRBD2 (6 bases). Germline V CDR1 and CDR2: MNHEY, SVGAGI. This CDR3 comprises 15 residues. The V gene lost 5 bases and the J gene lost 4 bases, with 14 bases spanning the gap. The CDR3 reads CASSRLRGGTGELFF. The CDR3 coding sequence is TGTGCCAGCAGTCGACTCCGGGGAGGCACCGGGGAGCTGTTTTTT.

This chain links TRBV7-6 with TRBJ2-3; 9 positions agree with TRBD2. Germline trimming cut 5 bases from V and 14 bases from J; bases unmatched to any gene: 20. The CDR3 is made up of 16 amino acids. Germline loops: CDR1 SGHVS, CDR2 FNYEAQ. CDR3 sequence (DNA): TGTGCCAGCAGCACCCTGGGTAGCGGGGGAGACTTCTCTTCGTATTTT. Amino acid sequence: CASSTLGSGGDFSSYF.

The V and J genes are TRBV2 and TRBJ1-2; 10 bases map to TRBD1. CDR3 length: 14 residues. Germline CDR1 and CDR2: SNHLY and FYNNEI. J was trimmed by 5 bases and V by 4 bases; bases with no gene match: 4. The CDR3 DNA reads TGTGCCAGCAGTGCCGACAGGGGGCTTTATGGCTACACCTTC. Translation gives CASSADRGLYGYTF.

The chain combines TRBV6-1 with TRBJ2-1, with a tentative D call TRBD2 (5 bases). CDR3 length equals 14 residues. The V end was cut by 3 bases, the J end by 4 bases, with 10 bases between. The germline V gene encodes CDR1 MNHNS and CDR2 SASEGT. The CDR3 here is CASSERTLYNEQFF. The CDR3 nucleotides read TGTGCCAGCAGTGAGCGGACTCTTTACAATGAGCAGTTCTTC.

This chain uses TRBV19 with TRBJ1-2; TRBD1 is a possible D gene (5 bases). V was shortened by 6 bases and J by 0 bases, with 8 bases between the two germline ends. Germline assignment: CDR1 LNHDA and CDR2 SQIVND (reference sequence). The CDR3 extends over 13 amino acids. CDR3: CASRETANYGYTF. For the CDR3, the DNA is TGTGCCAGTAGAGAGACAGCTAACTATGGCTACACCTTC.

The rearrangement joins TRBV30 to TRBJ1-2; 8 bases fit TRBD1. The germline gives CDR1 GTSNPN, CDR2 SVGIG (reference sequence). Trimming cost V 0 bases and J 7 bases; bases outside gene matches: 4. This CDR3 is 13 amino acids long. CDR3 nucleotides: TGTGCCTGGAGTGTACGGACAGGGCTTGGCTACACCTTC. Translation gives CAWSVRTGLGYTF.

This clone was observed a single time. The V call is TRBV6-5, the J call TRBJ2-7, with 10 bases lining up with TRBD2. Per the germline V gene, CDR1 is MNHEY and CDR2 is SVGAGI. CDR3 length: 13 residues. V shed 7 bases and J 3 bases; nucleotides not matched to a gene: 3. CDR3 residues: CASNVAGGYEQYF. CDR3 nucleotide sequence: TGTGCCAGCAATGTAGCGGGGGGCTACGAGCAGTACTTC.

The CDR3, as DNA: TGTGCCATCAGGGGGACAGGAGAGACCCAGTACTTC. Translated, it gives CAIRGTGETQYF. This chain uses TRBV10-3 with TRBJ2-5; 8 positions match TRBD1. Trimming cost V 6 bases and J 4 bases; bases outside gene matches: 1. CDR1 and CDR2 from the germline V gene are ENHRY and SYGVKD. The CDR3 runs to 12 residues.

The rearrangement uses TRBV7-2 and TRBJ1-6, with a possible D match to TRBD1 (5 bases). CDR1 is SGHTA and CDR2 is FQGNSA in the germline V gene. V lost 6 bases and J 8 bases, leaving 14 bases between the germline ends. The length of the CDR3 is 14 residues. Here the CDR3 DNA reads TGTGCCAGCAGGGACGTGGGGGGGTATTCACCCCTCCACTTT. As protein: CASRDVGGYSPLHF. The entire variable domain, with the rest obtained from reference TRBV7-2 and TRBJ1-6, is as follows: GAGVSQSPSNKVTEKGKDVELRCDPISGHTALYWYRQSLGQGLEFLIYFQGNSAPDKSGLPSDRFSAERTGGSVSTLTIQRTQQEDSAVYLCASRDVGGYSPLHFGNGTRLTVT.

This clone has a handful of counts. The chain links TRBV7-2 to TRBJ1-3, with 7 bases lining up with TRBD1. Germline V gene sequence: CDR1 SGHTA, CDR2 FQGNSA. After removal of 6 bases from V and 1 base from J, the junction contained 3 bases not matched to a gene. The CDR3 extends over 14 amino acids. CDR3 nucleotide sequence: TGTGCCAGCAGACAGGGGACATCTGGAAACACCATATATTTT. This gives the protein CASRQGTSGNTIYF.

V is TRBV19 and J is TRBJ2-7; 7 bases line up with TRBD1. CDR1 and CDR2 (germline): LNHDA, SQIVND (reference sequence). This CDR3 is 17 amino acids long. V was pared by 4 bases and J by 5 bases, with 17 bases of the junction left unmatched. The CDR3 nucleotides are TGTGCCAGTAGTAGCCCTCTATGGGACAGAGGCGGAAACGAGCAGTACTTC. Its translation is CASSSPLWDRGGNEQYF.

The chain links TRBV6-5 to TRBJ2-3; no clear D. V was clipped by 0 bases and J by 5 bases, with 9 bases between them. CDR1 is MNHEY, CDR2 SVGAGI, per germline. The CDR3 consists of 14 residues. CDR3 in DNA: TGTGCCAGCAGTTACTCGACACCCCAAGATACGCAGTATTTT. As protein: CASSYSTPQDTQYF.

This sequence joins TRBV4-3 and TRBJ1-1; D possibly corresponds to TRBD1 (5 bases). CDR1 and CDR2 (germline): LGHNA, YSLEER. V was cut by 0 bases and J by 6 bases, with 17 bases left in between. The CDR3 covers 16 residues. DNA of the CDR3: TGCGCCAGCAGCCAAGATAGGGCGGGGGAGTCCCCTGAAGCTTTCTTT. As protein: CASSQDRAGESPEAFF.

The chain uses TRBV6-5 and TRBJ2-2; 7 bases fit TRBD2. This CDR3 contains 14 residues. V trimming: 6 bases; J trimming: 6 bases; junction bases outside the gene matches: 7. The germline CDR1 and CDR2 sequences are MNHEY and SVGAGI. CDR3 loop: CASSRSGASGELFF. The CDR3 DNA reads TGTGCCAGCAGCCGGAGCGGGGCATCCGGGGAGCTGTTTTTT.